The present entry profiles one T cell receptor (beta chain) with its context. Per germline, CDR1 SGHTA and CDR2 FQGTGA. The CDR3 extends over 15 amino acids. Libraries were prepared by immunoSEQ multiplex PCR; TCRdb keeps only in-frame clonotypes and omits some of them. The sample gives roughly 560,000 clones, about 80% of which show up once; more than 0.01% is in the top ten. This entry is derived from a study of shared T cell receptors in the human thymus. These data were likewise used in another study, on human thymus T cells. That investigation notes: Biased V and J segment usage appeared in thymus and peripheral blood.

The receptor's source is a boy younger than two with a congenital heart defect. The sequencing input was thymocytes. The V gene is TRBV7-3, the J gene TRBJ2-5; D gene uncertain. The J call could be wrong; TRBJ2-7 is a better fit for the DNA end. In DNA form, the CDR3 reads TGTGCCAGCAGCCTCCGCGATGGTCCCTCCTACGAGCAGTACTTC. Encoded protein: CASSLRDGPSYEQYF.